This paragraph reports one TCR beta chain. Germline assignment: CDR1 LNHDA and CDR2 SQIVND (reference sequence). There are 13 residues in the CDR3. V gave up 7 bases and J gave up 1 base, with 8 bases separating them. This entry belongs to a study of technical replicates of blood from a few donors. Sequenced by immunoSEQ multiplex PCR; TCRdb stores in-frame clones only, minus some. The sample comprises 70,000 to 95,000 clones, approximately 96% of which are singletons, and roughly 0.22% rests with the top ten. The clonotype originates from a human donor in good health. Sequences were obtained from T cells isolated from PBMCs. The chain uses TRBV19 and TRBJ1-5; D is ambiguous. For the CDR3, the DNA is TGTGCCAGTAACGACTGGAGCAATCAGCCCCAGCATTTT. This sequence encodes CASNDWSNQPQHF.